This entry is about one TCR beta chain. Sequencing of TCR beta drew on CD8+ and CD4+ T cells from blood. Negative magnetic isolation gave CD8+ and CD4+ cells; FACS enriched CD8+ TEMRA. The data belong to a study of CD8 T cells in Susac syndrome. The germline CDR1 and CDR2 sequences are SEHNR and FQNEAQ (reference sequence). This CDR3 comprises 13 residues. V dropped 2 bases and J dropped 7 bases, with 8 bases sitting between them. Reverse transcription of 0.5 to 1 ug RNA used random hexamers. Across 54 Vbeta and 13 Jbeta, immunoSEQ multiplex PCR amplified TCR beta CDR3. TCRdb processed the immunoSEQ multiplex PCR reads anew with MiXCR; each CDR3 protein has one entry. The sample includes approximately 200,000 distinct CDR3 sequences, about 94% seen only once; the top ten take roughly 0.13%.

The sequenced sample consisted of CD8+ T cells from PBMCs. The chain recombines TRBV7-9 with TRBJ2-2; no definite D call. This TCR was recovered from a human donor with multiple sclerosis. CDR3: CASSLSRSGELFF. CDR3 nucleotides: TGTGCCAGCAGCTTAAGCCGGAGCGGGGAGCTGTTTTTT.